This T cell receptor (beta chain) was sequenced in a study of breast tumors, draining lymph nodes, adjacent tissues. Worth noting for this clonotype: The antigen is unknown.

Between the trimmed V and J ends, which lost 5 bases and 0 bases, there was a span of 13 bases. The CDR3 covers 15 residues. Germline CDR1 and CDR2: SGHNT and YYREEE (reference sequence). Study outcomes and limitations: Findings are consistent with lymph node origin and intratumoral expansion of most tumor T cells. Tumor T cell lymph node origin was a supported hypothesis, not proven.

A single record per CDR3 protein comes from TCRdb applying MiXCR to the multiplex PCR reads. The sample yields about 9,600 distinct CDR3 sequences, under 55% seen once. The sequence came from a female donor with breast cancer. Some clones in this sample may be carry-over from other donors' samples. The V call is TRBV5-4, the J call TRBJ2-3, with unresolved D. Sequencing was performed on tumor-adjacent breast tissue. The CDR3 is CASRADLPSTDTQYF. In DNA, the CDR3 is TGTGCCAGCAGGGCTGACCTACCTAGCACAGATACGCAGTATTTT.